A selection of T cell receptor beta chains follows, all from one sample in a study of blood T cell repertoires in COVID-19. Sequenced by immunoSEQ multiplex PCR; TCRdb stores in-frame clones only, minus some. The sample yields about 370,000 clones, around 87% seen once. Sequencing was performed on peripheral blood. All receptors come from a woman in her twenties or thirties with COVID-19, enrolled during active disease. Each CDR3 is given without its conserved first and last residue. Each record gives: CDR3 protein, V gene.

cdr3_aa: ASSLSTERAF
v_call: TRBV3-1/TRBV3-2

cdr3_aa: ASSFAASGRTPYEQY
v_call: TRBV5-4

cdr3_aa: ASSLGQGSHEQY
v_call: TRBV7-9

cdr3_aa: ASSLGDPPYEQY
v_call: TRBV18

cdr3_aa: ASSALGGTLGEKLF
v_call: TRBV27

cdr3_aa: ASSGLARDTQY
v_call: TRBV12-3/TRBV12-4

cdr3_aa: ASSHSAGGISDTQY
v_call: TRBV14

cdr3_aa: ASQREGQAGYT
v_call: TRBV6-5

cdr3_aa: ASSPGVGYT
v_call: TRBV12-3/TRBV12-4

cdr3_aa: ASSTRAGTDTQY
v_call: TRBV28

cdr3_aa: ASSHDGDRGSHGYT
v_call: TRBV7-9

cdr3_aa: ASSLGVLAGVRNEQF
v_call: TRBV14

cdr3_aa: ASSKGDSQETQY
v_call: TRBV3-1/TRBV3-2

cdr3_aa: ASSQETVRDEQF
v_call: TRBV4-1

cdr3_aa: ASSYPLDTQY
v_call: TRBV6-6

cdr3_aa: ATSDPRASGSSEQF
v_call: TRBV24-1

cdr3_aa: ASSLGGRTSTDTQY
v_call: TRBV7-2

cdr3_aa: ASSLRDGEGVQETQY
v_call: TRBV7-2

cdr3_aa: AWSVTGDQPQH
v_call: TRBV30

cdr3_aa: ASSRDYLHNEQF
v_call: TRBV5-6

cdr3_aa: ASSLAGGPYNEQF
v_call: TRBV27

cdr3_aa: ATSRPGQGAVEEKLF
v_call: TRBV15

cdr3_aa: AISENDAGGGYT
v_call: TRBV10-3

cdr3_aa: ASSHRAPLAPNEQF
v_call: TRBV14

cdr3_aa: ASSVEAGTDTQY
v_call: TRBV6-4

cdr3_aa: ASSTRNGGIWTEAF
v_call: TRBV9

cdr3_aa: ASSQDSGPNQPQH
v_call: TRBV4-1

cdr3_aa: ATGDGSSYNEQF
v_call: TRBV24-1

cdr3_aa: ASSQDLGASGTSYNEQF
v_call: TRBV4-1

cdr3_aa: AWKGTSGGFTDTQY
v_call: TRBV30

cdr3_aa: SASRGYGYT
v_call: TRBV20-1

cdr3_aa: ASSSQSGTEQY
v_call: TRBV6-2/TRBV6-3

cdr3_aa: ASTAGTGVWNEQF
v_call: TRBV10-1

cdr3_aa: ASSYLTGGSGNTIY
v_call: TRBV6-5

cdr3_aa: ATQSGLSSYEQY
v_call: TRBV10-3

cdr3_aa: ASSLRGGNEQF
v_call: TRBV7-2

cdr3_aa: ASSLFGARDGELF
v_call: TRBV4-1

cdr3_aa: ASTRGGNYEQY
v_call: TRBV7-9

cdr3_aa: SASGLSGAYEQY
v_call: TRBV20-1

cdr3_aa: ASSLAGVRFTEAF
v_call: TRBV5-6

cdr3_aa: ASSAGQGGGNTIY
v_call: TRBV9

cdr3_aa: ASTEGGRGTDTQY
v_call: TRBV6-5

cdr3_aa: ASSLISTTQY
v_call: TRBV7-9

cdr3_aa: ASRQRLRTHMVTQY
v_call: TRBV12-2

cdr3_aa: ASAGNSYNSPLH
v_call: TRBV6-5

cdr3_aa: ASSQEGLAVGTQY
v_call: TRBV4-2

cdr3_aa: ASCLAGEQETQY
v_call: TRBV6-5

cdr3_aa: AWSALPGSVRSPLH
v_call: TRBV30

cdr3_aa: ASSPGLVPGELF
v_call: TRBV5-1